A selection of T cell receptor beta chains follows, all from one sample in a study of post-analysis software for immune sequencing data. In TCRdb, the PCR reads were re-called with MiXCR into one record per CDR3 protein. The sample includes about 770,000 distinct CDR3 sequences, around 45% of them seen just once. Sequences were obtained from blood. Source of these receptors: a girl under 18 with multiple sclerosis. Each CDR3 is given with its conserved first and last residue. A D gene is named only where the DNA matches it firmly. A row's size may be missing; if present it is once, few, many or a size class.

CDR3 length: 13
J gene: TRBJ2-7
D gene: TRBD2
V gene: TRBV3-1
clone size: -
CDR3 DNA: TGTGCCAGCAGCCAAGACCCAAGCGGGAGTCGGTACTTC
CDR3 protein: CASSQDPSGSRYF

CDR3 length: 12
J gene: TRBJ2-5
D gene: -
V gene: TRBV24-1
clone size: -
CDR3 DNA: TGTGCCACCAGTGACACGTGGGAGACCCAGTACTTC
CDR3 protein: CATSDTWETQYF

CDR3 length: 14
J gene: TRBJ2-5
D gene: -
V gene: TRBV7-9
clone size: -
CDR3 DNA: TGTGCCAGCAGCTCCCCGGGGTCACAAGAGACCCAGTACTTC
CDR3 protein: CASSSPGSQETQYF

CDR3 length: 14
J gene: TRBJ1-2
D gene: -
V gene: TRBV7-9
clone size: -
CDR3 DNA: TGTGCCAGCAGCTTGCTCCCCCTGTACTATGGCTACACCTTC
CDR3 protein: CASSLLPLYYGYTF

CDR3 length: 14
J gene: TRBJ1-2
D gene: -
V gene: TRBV7-2
clone size: -
CDR3 DNA: TGTGCCAGCAGCTTGGGCGGGGGCTCTGGTGGCTACACCTTC
CDR3 protein: CASSLGGGSGGYTF

CDR3 length: 16
J gene: TRBJ2-1
D gene: TRBD2
V gene: TRBV20-1
clone size: -
CDR3 DNA: TGCAGTGCTCCCCGGGTAGCGGGAGTTATTTACAATGAGCAGTTCTTC
CDR3 protein: CSAPRVAGVIYNEQFF

CDR3 length: 13
J gene: TRBJ2-5
D gene: -
V gene: TRBV10-3
clone size: few
CDR3 DNA: TGTACCATCAGTGAGTCTAAGGCAGGCAAGCAGTACTTC
CDR3 protein: CTISESKAGKQYF

CDR3 length: 12
J gene: TRBJ1-2
D gene: -
V gene: TRBV7-9
clone size: -
CDR3 DNA: TGTGCCAGCACAGAGGCTAACTATGGCTACACCTTC
CDR3 protein: CASTEANYGYTF

CDR3 length: 15
J gene: TRBJ2-2
D gene: TRBD2
V gene: TRBV3-1
clone size: -
CDR3 DNA: TGTGCCAGCAGCCCACTAGCGGTACACACCGGGGAGCTGTTTTTT
CDR3 protein: CASSPLAVHTGELFF

CDR3 length: 13
J gene: TRBJ2-7
D gene: -
V gene: TRBV7-2
clone size: -
CDR3 DNA: TGTGCCAGCAGCCTTAACCCGACCTACGAGCAGTACTTC
CDR3 protein: CASSLNPTYEQYF

CDR3 length: 23
J gene: TRBJ2-1
D gene: -
V gene: TRBV12-3/TRBV12-4
clone size: few
CDR3 DNA: -
CDR3 protein: CASSLMGGGYTFGSGTSYNEQFF

CDR3 length: 17
J gene: TRBJ2-1
D gene: -
V gene: TRBV14
clone size: -
CDR3 DNA: TGTGCCAGCAGCCAAGTAACGAGGAGAGCCTCTGGGGATGAGCAGTTCTTC
CDR3 protein: CASSQVTRRASGDEQFF

CDR3 length: 16
J gene: TRBJ1-5
D gene: -
V gene: TRBV6-5
clone size: -
CDR3 DNA: TGTGCCAGCAGACCAAGGTTCTTTGAGGGCAATCAGCCCCAGCATTTT
CDR3 protein: CASRPRFFEGNQPQHF

CDR3 length: 14
J gene: TRBJ1-5
D gene: TRBD1
V gene: TRBV20-1
clone size: -
CDR3 DNA: TGCAGTGGAGAACAACAGGGGAGGGATCAGCCCCAGCATTTT
CDR3 protein: CSGEQQGRDQPQHF

CDR3 length: 16
J gene: TRBJ2-6
D gene: -
V gene: TRBV5-6
clone size: few
CDR3 DNA: TGTGCCAGCAGCTGGGCGACTAGTACCGGGGCCAACGTCCTGACTTTC
CDR3 protein: CASSWATSTGANVLTF

CDR3 length: 13
J gene: TRBJ2-1
D gene: TRBD1
V gene: TRBV29-1
clone size: few
CDR3 DNA: TGCAGCGTTTCGACGACAGGGGGTCATGAGCAGTTCTTC
CDR3 protein: CSVSTTGGHEQFF

CDR3 length: 15
J gene: TRBJ2-4
D gene: -
V gene: TRBV7-2
clone size: few
CDR3 DNA: TGTGCCAGCAGCCTGCCAGGGGTAGCCAAAAACATTCAGTACTTC
CDR3 protein: CASSLPGVAKNIQYF

CDR3 length: 11
J gene: TRBJ2-1
D gene: -
V gene: TRBV27
clone size: -
CDR3 DNA: TGTGCCAGCCCTCGTTACTCTGAGCAGTTCTTC
CDR3 protein: CASPRYSEQFF

CDR3 length: 14
J gene: TRBJ1-2
D gene: -
V gene: TRBV29-1
clone size: -
CDR3 DNA: TGCAGCGTTGAATCGGGGCGTCGATTTTATGGCTACACCTTC
CDR3 protein: CSVESGRRFYGYTF

CDR3 length: 16
J gene: TRBJ2-1
D gene: TRBD1
V gene: TRBV5-1
clone size: few
CDR3 DNA: TGCGCCAGCAGCACCTCCGGGACAGGGCCCTACAATGAGCAGTTCTTC
CDR3 protein: CASSTSGTGPYNEQFF

CDR3 length: 11
J gene: TRBJ1-1
D gene: -
V gene: TRBV29-1
clone size: -
CDR3 DNA: TGCAGCGTTGTTGGGGGGAGCGCAGCTTTCTTT
CDR3 protein: CSVVGGSAAFF

CDR3 length: 14
J gene: TRBJ2-3
D gene: TRBD1
V gene: TRBV20-1
clone size: few
CDR3 DNA: TGCAGTGCGCCGACAGGGGCCGGTCAAGTTACGCAGTATTTT
CDR3 protein: CSAPTGAGQVTQYF

CDR3 length: 13
J gene: TRBJ2-5
D gene: -
V gene: TRBV7-9
clone size: -
CDR3 DNA: TGTGCCAGCAGCCCGGACTATTCTGAGACCCAGTACTTC
CDR3 protein: CASSPDYSETQYF

CDR3 length: 13
J gene: TRBJ2-7
D gene: -
V gene: TRBV20-1
clone size: -
CDR3 DNA: TGCAGTGCCGTCGGTTTGGGCTCCTACGAGCAGTACTTC
CDR3 protein: CSAVGLGSYEQYF

CDR3 length: 15
J gene: TRBJ2-1
D gene: -
V gene: TRBV28
clone size: -
CDR3 DNA: TGTGCCAGCAGAGCCAGCGGGACATCCTACAATGAGCAGTTCTTC
CDR3 protein: CASRASGTSYNEQFF

CDR3 length: 14
J gene: TRBJ2-7
D gene: -
V gene: TRBV6-6
clone size: -
CDR3 DNA: TGTGCCAGCAGTTACGGTGGGCAGTCCTACGAGCAGTACTTC
CDR3 protein: CASSYGGQSYEQYF

CDR3 length: 14
J gene: TRBJ1-5
D gene: -
V gene: TRBV4-3
clone size: few
CDR3 DNA: TGCGCCAGCAGCCAAGGGCCCCAAGTTCAGCCCCAGCATTTT
CDR3 protein: CASSQGPQVQPQHF

CDR3 length: 15
J gene: TRBJ2-3
D gene: TRBD2
V gene: TRBV10-2
clone size: few
CDR3 DNA: TGCGCCAGCAGAAATTCAAGGACTAGCGGTAATACGCAGTATTTT
CDR3 protein: CASRNSRTSGNTQYF

CDR3 length: 15
J gene: TRBJ2-2
D gene: TRBD1
V gene: TRBV3-1
clone size: -
CDR3 DNA: TGTGCCAGCAGTCGACAGGGGGGACACACCGGGGAGCTGTTTTTT
CDR3 protein: CASSRQGGHTGELFF

CDR3 length: 14
J gene: TRBJ2-7
D gene: -
V gene: TRBV5-6
clone size: -
CDR3 DNA: TGTGCCAGCAGCTACTCGGACACCGCCTACGAGCAGTACTTC
CDR3 protein: CASSYSDTAYEQYF

CDR3 length: 13
J gene: TRBJ2-7
D gene: -
V gene: TRBV7-9
clone size: -
CDR3 DNA: TGTGCCAGCAGCTTAGGGGCCACATACGAGCAGTACTTC
CDR3 protein: CASSLGATYEQYF

CDR3 length: 15
J gene: TRBJ2-2
D gene: TRBD2
V gene: TRBV10-3
clone size: -
CDR3 DNA: TGTGCCATCAGTGAGTCTAGCGGGTACACCGGGGAGCTGTTTTTT
CDR3 protein: CAISESSGYTGELFF

CDR3 length: 14
J gene: TRBJ2-7
D gene: -
V gene: TRBV2
clone size: few
CDR3 DNA: TGTGCCACGGGTGGAGGACACGCAACCTACGAGCAGTACTTC
CDR3 protein: CATGGGHATYEQYF

CDR3 length: 13
J gene: TRBJ2-3
D gene: -
V gene: TRBV12-3/TRBV12-4
clone size: few
CDR3 DNA: TGTGCCAGCAGTTCTACGCTCACAGATACGCAGTATTTT
CDR3 protein: CASSSTLTDTQYF

CDR3 length: 15
J gene: TRBJ2-7
D gene: -
V gene: TRBV20-1
clone size: -
CDR3 DNA: TGCAGTGCTTATCCCCCGACAGAACCTACCTACGAGCAGTACTTC
CDR3 protein: CSAYPPTEPTYEQYF

CDR3 length: 13
J gene: TRBJ1-1
D gene: -
V gene: TRBV20-1
clone size: -
CDR3 DNA: TGCAGTGCTCCCAAAGGGGCGAACACTGAAGCTTTCTTT
CDR3 protein: CSAPKGANTEAFF

CDR3 length: 15
J gene: TRBJ2-5
D gene: TRBD2
V gene: TRBV5-4
clone size: -
CDR3 DNA: TGTGCCAGCAGCTCGGGACTAGGGGGATTAGGGGCCCAGTACTTC
CDR3 protein: CASSSGLGGLGAQYF

CDR3 length: 14
J gene: TRBJ1-2
D gene: -
V gene: TRBV7-2
clone size: -
CDR3 DNA: TGTGCCAGCAGCTTACTTCAGGGCGGGTATGGCTACACCTTC
CDR3 protein: CASSLLQGGYGYTF

CDR3 length: 13
J gene: TRBJ2-3
D gene: -
V gene: TRBV7-8
clone size: few
CDR3 DNA: TGTGCCAGCAGCGACGGTCAGGGACATACGCAGTATTTT
CDR3 protein: CASSDGQGHTQYF

CDR3 length: 15
J gene: TRBJ2-6
D gene: -
V gene: TRBV20-1
clone size: few
CDR3 DNA: TGCAGTGCTAGAGATAGTGGGGCTGGGGCCAACGTCCTGACTTTC
CDR3 protein: CSARDSGAGANVLTF

CDR3 length: 14
J gene: TRBJ1-2
D gene: TRBD1
V gene: TRBV6-5
clone size: -
CDR3 DNA: TGTGCCAGCAGCCGCACAGGGGAGCGAAGAGGCTACACCTTC
CDR3 protein: CASSRTGERRGYTF

CDR3 length: 12
J gene: TRBJ2-3
D gene: TRBD1
V gene: TRBV20-1
clone size: few
CDR3 DNA: TGCAGTGCCCCAACAGGGGCAGATACGCAGTATTTT
CDR3 protein: CSAPTGADTQYF

CDR3 length: 15
J gene: TRBJ1-2
D gene: -
V gene: TRBV7-9
clone size: -
CDR3 DNA: TGTGCCAGCAGCTTAGGTGGAGAGGGAAACTATGGCTACACCTTC
CDR3 protein: CASSLGGEGNYGYTF

CDR3 length: 18
J gene: TRBJ2-5
D gene: -
V gene: TRBV18
clone size: few
CDR3 DNA: TGTGCCAGCTCTCAAAAGAACCCACCGACAGGATATCAAGAGACCCAGTACTTC
CDR3 protein: CASSQKNPPTGYQETQYF

CDR3 length: 15
J gene: TRBJ2-1
D gene: -
V gene: TRBV6-2/TRBV6-3
clone size: -
CDR3 DNA: TGTGCCAGCAGTTACTCGGCCGTTTCTTACAATGAGCAGTTCTTC
CDR3 protein: CASSYSAVSYNEQFF

CDR3 length: 19
J gene: TRBJ2-4
D gene: TRBD1
V gene: TRBV3-1
clone size: -
CDR3 DNA: TGTGCCAGCAGCCATCCGGGACAGGGCAGAACGATGGCCAAAAACATTCAGTACTTC
CDR3 protein: CASSHPGQGRTMAKNIQYF

CDR3 length: 15
J gene: TRBJ2-1
D gene: TRBD2
V gene: TRBV12-3/TRBV12-4
clone size: few
CDR3 DNA: TGTGCCAGCACACCTAGCGGGACGTCCTACAATGAGCAGTTCTTC
CDR3 protein: CASTPSGTSYNEQFF

CDR3 length: 15
J gene: TRBJ2-1
D gene: -
V gene: TRBV7-9
clone size: few
CDR3 DNA: TGTGCCAGCAGCCCCGGGACGGTGAATTACAATGAGCAGTTCTTC
CDR3 protein: CASSPGTVNYNEQFF

CDR3 length: 16
J gene: TRBJ1-1
D gene: -
V gene: TRBV5-7
clone size: -
CDR3 DNA: TGTGCCAGCAGCGCCGACCAGTGGGAGCCTCGAAAGTGGGCTTTCTTT
CDR3 protein: CASSADQWEPRKWAFF

CDR3 length: 16
J gene: TRBJ2-3
D gene: -
V gene: TRBV29-1
clone size: once
CDR3 DNA: TGCAGCGTTGAAGAGACCTGGAGGACCGGGACAGATACGCAGTATTTT
CDR3 protein: CSVEETWRTGTDTQYF

CDR3 length: 14
J gene: TRBJ1-2
D gene: TRBD1
V gene: TRBV20-1
clone size: -
CDR3 DNA: TGCAGTGCTAGAAGGGACAGATGGGACTATGGCTACACCTTC
CDR3 protein: CSARRDRWDYGYTF

CDR3 length: 17
J gene: TRBJ1-5
D gene: -
V gene: TRBV7-2
clone size: -
CDR3 DNA: TGTGCCAGCAGCTTACGCCCCCTAGTGAGGAACAATCAGCCCCAGCATTTT
CDR3 protein: CASSLRPLVRNNQPQHF

CDR3 length: 15
J gene: TRBJ2-1
D gene: TRBD2
V gene: TRBV20-1
clone size: -
CDR3 DNA: TGCAGTGCCGGGAACGGGACTAGCGACTACAATGAGCAGTTCTTC
CDR3 protein: CSAGNGTSDYNEQFF

CDR3 length: 13
J gene: TRBJ2-7
D gene: -
V gene: TRBV12-3/TRBV12-4
clone size: few
CDR3 DNA: TGTGCCAGCAGTGGGGGTAGCTTATACGAGCAGTACTTC
CDR3 protein: CASSGGSLYEQYF

CDR3 length: 15
J gene: TRBJ2-7
D gene: -
V gene: TRBV7-6
clone size: -
CDR3 DNA: TGTGCCAGCAGCTTGTCGGCTAGCGAACTCCACGAGCAGTACTTC
CDR3 protein: CASSLSASELHEQYF

CDR3 length: 14
J gene: TRBJ2-7
D gene: -
V gene: TRBV7-8
clone size: -
CDR3 DNA: TGTGCCAGCAGCTGGCGACTAGGCTCCTACGAGCAGTACTTC
CDR3 protein: CASSWRLGSYEQYF

CDR3 length: 16
J gene: TRBJ2-5
D gene: TRBD1
V gene: TRBV12-3/TRBV12-4
clone size: -
CDR3 DNA: TGTGCCAGCAGTCTTGGGACAGGGGGCTTCCCAGAGACCCAGTACTTC
CDR3 protein: CASSLGTGGFPETQYF

CDR3 length: 14
J gene: TRBJ2-7
D gene: TRBD2
V gene: TRBV12-3/TRBV12-4
clone size: few
CDR3 DNA: TGTGCCAGCACCACCTCGCGACTAGCCCACGAGCAGTACTTC
CDR3 protein: CASTTSRLAHEQYF

CDR3 length: 15
J gene: TRBJ2-3
D gene: -
V gene: TRBV7-3
clone size: -
CDR3 DNA: TGTGCCAGCAGCTTATATGCGGGATTGCCAGATACGCAGTATTTT
CDR3 protein: CASSLYAGLPDTQYF

CDR3 length: 13
J gene: TRBJ1-4
D gene: -
V gene: TRBV7-2
clone size: few
CDR3 DNA: TGTGCCAGCAGCTTGGGTCCGAATGAAAAACTGTTTTTT
CDR3 protein: CASSLGPNEKLFF